The clone carrying this T cell receptor beta chain came up a few times. The data were obtained in a study of glioma-infiltrating T cells. Looking at the study overall: Glioma patients had dexamethasone for six or fewer days before surgery.

CDR3 length: 13 amino acids. Trimming took 4 bases from V and 0 from J, leaving 6 bases between them. Germline CDR1 reads MDHEN; CDR2 reads SYDVKM. TCR alpha and beta CDR3 regions were amplified from RNA using iRepertoire nested multiplex PCR. TCRdb re-analysed the multiplex PCR reads in MiXCR, keeping a single row per CDR3 protein. The table has 400,000 or so distinct CDR3 sequences, roughly two fifths seen once. The clonotype was recovered from a human donor with low-grade glioma or glioblastoma, undergoing nonglioma brain surgery, or in good health (not recorded which). The chain recombines TRBV28 with TRBJ1-2, with D hard to call. The sample taken for sequencing was glioma tissue, nonneoplastic brain tissue, or PBMCs (not recorded which). For the CDR3, the DNA is TGTGCCAGCAGTTGGGCCACTAACTATGGCTACACCTTC. Its protein is CASSWATNYGYTF.